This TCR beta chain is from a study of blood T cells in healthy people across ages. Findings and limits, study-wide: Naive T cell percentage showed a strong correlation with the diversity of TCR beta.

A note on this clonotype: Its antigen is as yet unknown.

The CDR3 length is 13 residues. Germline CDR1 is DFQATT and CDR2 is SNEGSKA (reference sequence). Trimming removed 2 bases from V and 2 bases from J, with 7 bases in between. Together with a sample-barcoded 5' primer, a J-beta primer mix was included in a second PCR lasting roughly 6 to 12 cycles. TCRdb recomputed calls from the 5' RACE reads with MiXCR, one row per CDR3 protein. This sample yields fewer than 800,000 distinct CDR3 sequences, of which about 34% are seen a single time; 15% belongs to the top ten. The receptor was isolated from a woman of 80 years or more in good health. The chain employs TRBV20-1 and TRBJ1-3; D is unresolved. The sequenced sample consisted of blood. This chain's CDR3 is CSARTEAGNTIYF. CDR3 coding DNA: TGCAGTGCTAGAACGGAGGCTGGAAACACCATATATTTT.